A selection of T cell receptor beta chains follows, all from one sample in a study of regulatory T cells in long-lasting Graves disease. One entry per CDR3 protein, called by TCRdb with MiXCR from the multiplex PCR reads. The data show about 420,000 distinct CDR3 sequences, around 15% seen once. This sample was shared with a second study, whose subject was T cells in Graves' hyperthyroidism and ophthalmopathy.

The material sequenced was peripheral blood mononuclear cells (PBMCs), taken at new diagnosis, from a patient treated with antithyroid drugs. These receptors originate from a woman under 30 with Graves disease. The CDR3 runs from the conserved cysteine through the conserved F or W. D genes are given only for firm matches. Size is stated for part of the rows, as once, few or many counts, or as a class when the clone is expanded.

cdr3_nt | cdr3_aa | v_call | d_call | clone_size | j_call
TGTGCCAGCAGTTTAAGTTCTAGGGAGCAGTACTTC | CASSLSSREQYF | TRBV12-3/TRBV12-4 | - | many | TRBJ2-7
TGCAGTGCCGCCAGGACAGGGGGCAAGCAGTTCTTC | CSAARTGGKQFF | TRBV20-1 | TRBD1 | - | TRBJ2-1
TGTGCCAGCAGCCATCGGGACTCAGGCACAGATACGCAGTATTTT | CASSHRDSGTDTQYF | TRBV4-2 | - | - | TRBJ2-3
TGTGCCAGCAATTGGGTTACAGAGACCCAGTACTTC | CASNWVTETQYF | TRBV2 | - | many | TRBJ2-5
TGTGCCAGCAGTGTAAATCGGGTGGGGAGGCTAAATCAGCCCCAGCATTTT | CASSVNRVGRLNQPQHF | TRBV28 | - | many | TRBJ1-5
TGTGCCGCGGGGGAGACCCAGTACTTC | CAAGETQYF | TRBV2 | - | - | TRBJ2-5
TGCGCCAGCAGCTTAAACAGGGGGCGCGGGGCTGAAGCTTTCTTT | CASSLNRGRGAEAFF | TRBV5-1 | TRBD1 | many | TRBJ1-1
TGTGCCAGCAGCCCAGGACCTAGCGGGGCCACCGGGGAGCTGTTTTTT | CASSPGPSGATGELFF | TRBV11-3 | TRBD2 | many | TRBJ2-2
TGCAGTGCCAGGACCGGCAGTGGCTACACCTTC | CSARTGSGYTF | TRBV20-1 | - | few | TRBJ1-2
TGTGCCAGCAGGGGGGATGGGTATGATGAGCAGTTCTTC | CASRGDGYDEQFF | TRBV2 | - | - | TRBJ2-1